This is a list of T cell receptor beta chains from one sample in a study of CD8+ T cells in alopecia areata. Clones were read by immunoSEQ multiplex PCR, and TCRdb kept only the in-frame ones, dropping some. The sample lists 180,000 or so clones; 50% to 75% were seen once. Sequenced material: CD4+ T cells sorted from blood, taken at approximately week 60, from a patient treated with tofacitinib. The receptors come from a human donor with alopecia areata. The conserved cysteine and the conserved F or W are not part of the CDR3 here. Fields, in order: CDR3 protein, V gene, J gene.

ASSEQGGGTDTQY	TRBV2	TRBJ2-3
ASSLGAAGGHTDTQY	TRBV11-2	TRBJ2-3
ASGRRGAQETQY	TRBV10-2	TRBJ2-5
ASSEVLGQLAGGYT	TRBV6-1	TRBJ1-2
ASSLAGTGMEQY	TRBV5-8	TRBJ2-7
ASSGDRAGNTIY	TRBV5-6	TRBJ1-3
ASSDFRGPGTEAF	TRBV25-1	TRBJ1-1
AWTPYHTRQGHYGYT	TRBV30	TRBJ1-2
ASSHNRDTNQPQH	TRBV2	TRBJ1-5
ASSRGRDYEQY	TRBV6-5	TRBJ2-7
ASSLAPQGSDTQY	TRBV5-1	TRBJ2-3
SVDRIPYGYT	TRBV29-1	TRBJ1-2
SVTGTGETMNTGELF	TRBV29-1	TRBJ2-2
ASSRRRLAGGPGDTDTQY	TRBV4-1	TRBJ2-3
ASTNPGGAQY	TRBV6-1	TRBJ2-3
ASSRGYGAF	TRBV2	TRBJ1-1
ASSPTGGGAITDTQY	TRBV5-6	TRBJ2-3
STRQGVHGYT	TRBV29-1	TRBJ1-2
ASSARHPGPLH	TRBV6-1	TRBJ1-6
AWSGNYEQY	TRBV30	TRBJ2-7
SVPRPGQRRDTQY	TRBV29-1	TRBJ2-3
AGNEGSYEQY	TRBV30	TRBJ2-7
ASSQGSGGGTDTQY	TRBV4-2	TRBJ2-3
ATRPTRGRGNYGYT	TRBV15	TRBJ1-2
ASSYPPGHSRYEQY	TRBV6-5	TRBJ2-7
ASSPRRLGSGGETQY	TRBV7-8	TRBJ2-5
SVEGTVNEQF	TRBV29-1	TRBJ2-1
ASIGGAEADTQY	TRBV28	TRBJ2-3